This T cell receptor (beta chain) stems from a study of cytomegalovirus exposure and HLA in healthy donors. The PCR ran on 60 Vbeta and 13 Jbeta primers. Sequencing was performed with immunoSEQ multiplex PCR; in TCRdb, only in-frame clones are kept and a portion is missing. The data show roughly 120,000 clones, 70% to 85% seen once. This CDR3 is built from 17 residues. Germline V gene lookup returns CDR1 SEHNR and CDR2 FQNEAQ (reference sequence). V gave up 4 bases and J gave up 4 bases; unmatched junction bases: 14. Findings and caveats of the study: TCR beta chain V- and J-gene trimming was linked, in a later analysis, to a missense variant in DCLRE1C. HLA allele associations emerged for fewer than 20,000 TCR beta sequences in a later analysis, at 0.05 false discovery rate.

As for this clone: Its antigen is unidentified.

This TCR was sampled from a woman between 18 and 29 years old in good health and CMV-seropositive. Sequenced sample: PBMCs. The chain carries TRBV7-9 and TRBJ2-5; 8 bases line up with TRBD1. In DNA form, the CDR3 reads TGTGCCAGCAGCTATTCCTTGGACAGGGTAGGAGCAGAGACCCAGTACTTC. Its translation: CASSYSLDRVGAETQYF.